This T cell receptor (beta chain) was observed in a study of blood T cell repertoires in COVID-19 (dated by TCRdb to 2019 to 2021). With regard to the full study: Collaborator samples came from the United States, Italy and Spain and covered acute and convalescent phases of COVID-19. A de-identified subject ID, COVID-19 status, age in years and sex were almost always included in the sample metadata. The repertoires were released in a freely available public database intended as a resource for research on the immune response to SARS-CoV-2. Where HLA class I and class II types were available, the types were taken from metadata supplied by the sample provider, not from assay-based typing. Subjects who had been exposed to COVID-19, were actively infected with it, or had recovered from it provided the deeply sampled blood TCRbeta repertoires that made up the dataset. The material from the prospective study consisted of cDNA or gDNA derived from T cells, B-cell-depleted T cells, or PBMCs. The samples were drawn from two sources: the first 160 participants of the ongoing ImmuneRACE study, and 950 to 1,500 subjects contributed by 6 global collaborators.

Broader findings and caveats from the paper: Clinical and demographic metadata were provided uncurated, with the amount varying by source and participant.

One collaborating source in Seattle enrolled patients while the patients were actively infected and followed the patients over time throughout the course of disease. The collaborating institutions used their own protocols to collect whole blood in K2EDTA tubes. Collaborator samples were shipped for TCRbeta analysis as frozen whole blood, isolated PBMCs, or DNA extracted from either sample type. In the case of this clone: Its antigen is currently not known. Base qualities are not at hand, and no much larger clone is one base apart.

V loses 5 bases of germline sequence and J loses 1 base, and the interval between the two ends is 8 bases. The cysteine opens and the phenylalanine closes a CDR3 of 13 amino acids. The retained sequence is limited to the CDR3, 39 bases, with the frame set at the first base. Per the germline V gene (reference sequence), MNHNY is the CDR1 and SVGAGI is the CDR2. TCRbeta CDR3 regions were amplified from genomic DNA using the immunoSEQ Assay, a bias-controlled multiplex PCR. Per the authors' processing: Nucleated cell counts per sample were estimated from amplification of reference gene primers within the assay. To quantify the absolute abundance of each unique TCRbeta CDR3 rearrangement, sequence reads were collapsed and filtered. For each sample, productive Simpson clonality was calculated as the square root of Simpson's diversity index over productive rearrangements. The clones in this table, taken by TCRdb from immuneACCESS, are in-frame only. Not every clone is retained; where verified, under half of the shortfall comes from an unresolved V gene, and the cause of the rest is unknown. V and J calls and clone size are those listed in that table; D and trimming were worked out from the DNA. This sample comprises over 150,000 clones, roughly 86% of them detected only once. The top ten hold 0.45% to 0.6% of the sample.

The source material was peripheral blood. The chain couples TRBV6-6 to TRBJ1-1; a confident D gene designation cannot be given. The TCR originated in a man in his 60s with COVID-19, enrolled during active disease. The CDR3: CASSAVPNTEAFF. The nucleotide sequence is TGTGCCAGCAGTGCGGTACCGAACACTGAAGCTTTCTTT.